Presented here are 20 T cell receptor beta chains from one specimen sequenced in a study of post-analysis software for immune sequencing data. General study findings and limits: Relative to controls, patients had five TRBV segments at higher frequency, with TRBV5-6, TRBV5-1 and TRBV20-1 among these.

Their antigens are not known. cDNA libraries of TCR beta carried unique molecular identifiers. TCRdb reanalysed the PCR reads using MiXCR and keeps one entry per CDR3 protein. The sample shows a few hundred thousand distinct CDR3 sequences, roughly 45% of them seen only once. Specimen: blood. Receptors were obtained from a girl between 10 and 17 years old with multiple sclerosis.

The chain combines TRBV5-1 with TRBJ2-1, with 10 bases matching TRBD2. Trimming took 0 bases from V and 7 from J; bases not matched to a gene: 1. The CDR3 spans 14 residues. Germline values: CDR1 SGHRS, CDR2 YFSETQ. This CDR3 is CASSLDSGRNEQFF. The CDR3 nucleotides read TGCGCCAGCAGCTTGGATAGCGGGAGGAATGAGCAGTTCTTC.

V gene TRBV12-3 or TRBV12-4 combines with J gene TRBJ2-3, with D tentatively TRBD1 or TRBD2 (6 bases each). The CDR3 sequence is 16 residues long. V gave up 7 bases and J gave up 3 bases, with 20 bases separating them. Here the CDR3 DNA reads TGTGCCAGCATCCATGACGGGGGCCCCCTTACAGATACGCAGTATTTT. Protein sequence: CASIHDGGPLTDTQYF.

This rearrangement joins TRBV7-2 to TRBJ2-3; D is unresolved. The CDR3 consists of 17 residues. The ends were cut back, 5 bases at V and 3 bases at J, with 21 bases in the middle. From germline, CDR1 is SGHTA and CDR2 FQGNSA. This CDR3 reads CASSLNAGSVPTDTQYF. Written as DNA, the CDR3 is TGTGCCAGCAGCCTAAACGCTGGTTCGGTCCCGACAGATACGCAGTATTTT.

In this sample, this clonotype turned up a few times. The V call is TRBV5-1, the J call TRBJ2-7; D may be TRBD1 (5 bases). There are 15 residues in the CDR3. Looked up from germline, CDR1 is SGHRS and CDR2 is YFSETQ. The V and J ends lost 0 bases and 1 base respectively, with 11 bases between them. As DNA, the CDR3 is TGCGCCAGCAGCTTGGGACTCCAGGGATCCTACGAGCAGTACTTC. The encoded protein is CASSLGLQGSYEQYF.

This sequence joins TRBV7-2 and TRBJ1-2, with a possible D match to TRBD1 (5 bases). Germline assignment: CDR1 SGHTA and CDR2 FQGNSA. There are 14 residues in the CDR3. V lost 1 base, J lost 4 bases, and 10 bases lay in between. CDR3 nucleotides: TGTGCCAGCAGCTTAGGGGACCGACCCTATGGCTACACCTTC. Protein sequence: CASSLGDRPYGYTF.

This clonotype was counted only a few times. The rearrangement joins TRBV10-3 to TRBJ2-5; 7 positions agree with TRBD2. CDR3 length: 18 residues. Trimming removed 0 bases from V and 5 bases from J; junction bases left unmatched: 15. CDR1 ENHRY and CDR2 SYGVKD come from the germline V gene. CDR3 DNA: TGTGCCATCAGTGAGTCGTTTTCTCTGGGCGGGAGCTCGGAGACCCAGTACTTC. Its protein is CAISESFSLGGSSETQYF.

Comment on this clonotype: An end of the junction differs from the germline gene, which may be a read error. The chain is built from TRBV12-3 or TRBV12-4 and TRBJ2-2; 8 bases match TRBD2. The CDR3 spans 15 residues. CDR3 in amino acids: CASTPFGGDSGERFF. The CDR3 DNA reads as TGTGCCAGCACCCCGTTCGGGGGGGATTCCGGGGAGCGGTTTTTT.

The chain recombines TRBV5-1 with TRBJ2-7; 8 bases are shared with TRBD1. Germline assignment: CDR1 SGHRS and CDR2 YFSETQ. This CDR3 is built from 15 residues. The V segment lost 6 bases and the J segment 4 bases; nucleotides outside the gene matches: 12. CDR3 bases: TGCGCCAGCAACCTACAGGGGGGAACTTTTTACGAGCAGTACTTC. Translated, it gives CASNLQGGTFYEQYF.

This clonotype was seen a handful of times. This chain links TRBV20-1 with TRBJ2-4; TRBD2 is a possible D gene (6 bases). With the DNA end fitting TRBJ2-7 better, the J assignment may be wrong. This CDR3 has 13 residues. Germline V CDR1 and CDR2: DFQATT, SNEGSKA (reference sequence). The CDR3 reads CSAAGTLTYEQYF. CDR3 bases: TGCAGTGCTGCCGGGACTCTAACCTACGAGCAGTACTTC.

The CDR3 DNA reads as TGTGCCATCGGATGGGAGGCGGGCGAGCAGTACTTC. Translating gives CAIGWEAGEQYF. This chain links TRBV10-3 with TRBJ2-7, with D tentatively TRBD2 (6 bases). With 8 bases removed from V and 6 bases from J, the gap between germline ends came to 14 bases. Germline V CDR1 and CDR2: ENHRY, SYGVKD. CDR3 size: 12 residues.

This chain uses TRBV4-1 with TRBJ1-1; 7 nucleotides line up with TRBD1. The CDR3 consists of 17 residues. The germline gives CDR1 MGHRA, CDR2 YSYEKL. Trimming at V came to 0 bases and at J to 4 bases, leaving 11 bases not matched to a gene. CDR3: CASSQEGGTEATTEAFF. CDR3 coding DNA: TGCGCCAGCAGCCAAGAAGGGGGGACAGAGGCCACCACTGAAGCTTTCTTT.

As concerns this clonotype: The junction and the germline gene differ at one end; a read error may be behind it. The chain links TRBV5-1 to TRBJ2-5, with D hard to call. This CDR3 region has 14 residues. Germline V gives CDR1 SGHRS, CDR2 YFSETQ. The CDR3: CASSLQAQQGTQYF. DNA of the CDR3: TGCGCCAGCAGCTTGCAGGCCCAGCAAGGGACCCAGTACTTC.

This clonotype is a singleton in its sample. At one boundary the junction diverges from the germline segment, which might be a read error. The V and J genes are TRBV5-1 and TRBJ2-7, with TRBD2 as a possible D gene (5 bases). Germline V gene data show CDR1 as SGHRS and CDR2 as YFSETQ. This CDR3 is 14 amino acids long. CDR3: CVSSPGILAYEQYF. Written as DNA, the CDR3 is TGCGTCAGCTCGCCGGGAATTTTAGCCTACGAGCAGTACTTC. Drawing the rest from reference TRBV5-1 and TRBJ2-7, the complete variable domain is KAGVTQTPRYLIKTRGQQVTLSCSPISGHRSVSWYQQTPGQGLQFLFEYFSETQRNKGNFPGRFSGRQFSNSRSEMNVSTLELGDSALYLCVSSPGILAYEQYFGPGTRLTVT.

This clonotype was seen only a few times. Germline is not matched at one junction end, which may reflect a read error. The chain employs TRBV7-9 and TRBJ1-2; D might be TRBD1 (6 bases). CDR3 length: 14 amino acids. The germline gives CDR1 SEHNR, CDR2 FQNEAQ (reference sequence). CDR3 loop: CASGFAGASYGYTF. The CDR3 bases are TGTGCCAGCGGCTTTGCGGGGGCGAGCTATGGCTACACCTTC.

This chain connects TRBV12-3 or TRBV12-4 to TRBJ2-3, with D uncertain. CDR3 length: 16 residues. The V end was cut by 6 bases, the J end by 2 bases, with 18 bases between. CDR3 residues: CASSSRLDHPTDTQYF. Here the CDR3 DNA reads TGTGCCAGCAGCTCAAGACTTGACCACCCCACAGATACGCAGTATTTT.

This chain joins TRBV5-1 and TRBJ2-7; D not resolved. CDR3 length: 13 residues. Trimming removed 3 bases from V and 0 bases from J, with 7 bases in between. The germline V gene has CDR1 SGHRS and CDR2 YFSETQ. CDR3 sequence (DNA): TGCGCCAGCAGCTACACGAACTCCTACGAGCAGTACTTC. It encodes CASSYTNSYEQYF.

As DNA, the CDR3 is TGTGCCAGCAGTTTAGGGTCGGGCAGGGCAGCCTATGGCTACACCTTC. This encodes CASSLGSGRAAYGYTF. The chain links TRBV12-3 or TRBV12-4 to TRBJ1-2; D is perhaps TRBD1 (5 bases). The CDR3 is 16 amino acids. The V and J ends lost 1 base and 4 bases respectively, with 16 bases between them.

This chain uses TRBV30 with TRBJ2-7, with D perhaps matching TRBD1 (7 bases). In germline, CDR1 is GTSNPN, CDR2 SVGIG (reference sequence). The V and J ends lost 6 bases and 2 bases respectively, with 14 bases between them. The CDR3 contains 13 residues. CDR3 loop: CACTTGTPYEQYF. The CDR3 DNA follows: TGTGCCTGTACGACAGGGACTCCCTACGAGCAGTACTTC.

The chain uses TRBV10-3 and TRBJ2-3, with 9 bases aligning to TRBD2. Germline loops: CDR1 ENHRY, CDR2 SYGVKD. The V segment lost 10 bases and the J segment 1 base; nucleotides outside the gene matches: 3. This CDR3 is 13 amino acids long. The CDR3 is CASRTSGTDTQYF. Here the CDR3 DNA reads TGTGCCAGTAGGACTAGCGGCACAGATACGCAGTATTTT.

The V and J genes are TRBV10-3 and TRBJ1-4; 10 bases map to TRBD1. Per the germline V gene, CDR1 is ENHRY and CDR2 is SYGVKD. After removal of 6 bases from V and 4 bases from J, the junction contained 2 bases not matched to a gene. This CDR3 has 14 residues. Written as DNA, the CDR3 is TGTGCCATCAGGGGGGACAGGGGTAATGAAAAACTGTTTTTT. It yields the protein CAIRGDRGNEKLFF.